The clone carrying this T cell receptor beta chain occurred many times. What it binds is unknown. Naive CD8 libraries used 20,000 to 1,000,000 sorted cells and 10%, 30% or 50% RNA. Based on a CD8+CD4-CCR7+CD45RA+ profile, naive CD8 T cells were sorted. This sample stems from a study of molecular identifiers for immune sequencing clone quantification. Study observations and caveats: Whereas naive cells kept under 1% of molecules in clones above 20 RNA copies, such clones held over 99% in effectors.

Using its own MiXCR run on the PCR reads, TCRdb lists one record per CDR3 protein. This sample has some 96,000 distinct CDR3 sequences; 20% to 25% occur once, and the top ten carry roughly 0.94%. V lost 2 bases and J lost 0; bases outside the gene matches: 3. CDR1 is MNHEY, CDR2 SMNVEV, per germline (reference sequence). CDR3 length: 16 amino acids. The sequence was collected from a human donor in good health. Some libraries in this study had Jurkat cell RNA spiked in. The chain employs TRBV27 and TRBJ2-3, with TRBD2 matching over 9 bases. Sequencing was carried out using naive CD8+ T cells from blood, with Jurkat cell RNA spiked in. The subset is: FACS-sorted CD8+CD4-CCR7+CD45RA+ naive T cells. The DNA for the CDR3 is TGTGCCAGCAGTTTAGGCGGGAGGGGCAGCACAGATACGCAGTATTTT. Translating gives CASSLGGRGSTDTQYF.